This T cell receptor (beta chain) was observed in a study of T-cell reconstitution after alpha-beta-depleted transplantation in children. The sample holds many counts of this clonotype. Preparation of the TCRbeta library was carried out with unique molecular identifiers. TCRdb independently ran MiXCR on the PCR reads; one entry per CDR3 protein. The sample includes 420,000 or so distinct CDR3 sequences, approximately 10% seen only once; the top ten take roughly 6%. This CDR3 is built from 15 residues. V lost 6 bases to trimming and J lost 6 bases, with 18 bases between them. Material: PBMCs from the stem cell graft donor, obtained from the stem cell graft. This receptor was identified in a human donor who donated a stem cell graft to a child with acute myeloid leukemia. The V and J genes are TRBV12-3 or TRBV12-4 and TRBJ1-5; weak D call: TRBD1 (5 bases). The CDR3 bases are TGTGCCAGCAGCCCGCAAGCGGGGGTCGGTCAGCCCCAGCATTTT. This translates into CASSPQAGVGQPQHF.